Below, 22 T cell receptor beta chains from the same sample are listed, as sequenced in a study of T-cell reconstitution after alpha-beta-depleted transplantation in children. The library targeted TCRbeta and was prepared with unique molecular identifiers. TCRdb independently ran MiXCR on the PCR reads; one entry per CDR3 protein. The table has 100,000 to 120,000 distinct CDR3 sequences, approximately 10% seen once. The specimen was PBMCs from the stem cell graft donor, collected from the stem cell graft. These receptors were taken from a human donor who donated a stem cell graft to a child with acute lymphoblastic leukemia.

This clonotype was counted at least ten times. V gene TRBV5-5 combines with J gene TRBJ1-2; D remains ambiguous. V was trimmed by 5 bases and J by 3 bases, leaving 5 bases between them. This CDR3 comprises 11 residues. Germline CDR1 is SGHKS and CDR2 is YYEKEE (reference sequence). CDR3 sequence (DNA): TGTGCCAGCAGGGGTGACTATGGCTACACCTTC. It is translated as CASRGDYGYTF.

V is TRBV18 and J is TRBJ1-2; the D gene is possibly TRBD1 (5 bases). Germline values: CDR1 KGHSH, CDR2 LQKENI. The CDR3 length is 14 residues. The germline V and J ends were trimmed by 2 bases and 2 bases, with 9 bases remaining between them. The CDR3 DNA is TGTGCCAGCTCACCAAGCCCAGGGAACTATGGCTACACCTTC. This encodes CASSPSPGNYGYTF.

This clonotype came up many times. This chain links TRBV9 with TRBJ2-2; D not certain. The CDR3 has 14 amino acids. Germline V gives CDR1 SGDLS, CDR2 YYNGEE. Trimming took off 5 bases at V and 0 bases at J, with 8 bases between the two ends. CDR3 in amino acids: CASSLWSNTGELFF. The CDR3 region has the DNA TGTGCCAGCAGTCTGTGGTCGAACACCGGGGAGCTGTTTTTT.

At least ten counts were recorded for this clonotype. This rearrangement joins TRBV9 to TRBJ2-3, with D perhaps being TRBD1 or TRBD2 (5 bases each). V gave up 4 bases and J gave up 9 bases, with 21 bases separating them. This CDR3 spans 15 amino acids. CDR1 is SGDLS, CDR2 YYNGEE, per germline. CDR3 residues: CASSSYGDGRETQYF. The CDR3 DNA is TGTGCCAGCAGCTCTTACGGGGACGGCAGGGAAACGCAGTATTTT.

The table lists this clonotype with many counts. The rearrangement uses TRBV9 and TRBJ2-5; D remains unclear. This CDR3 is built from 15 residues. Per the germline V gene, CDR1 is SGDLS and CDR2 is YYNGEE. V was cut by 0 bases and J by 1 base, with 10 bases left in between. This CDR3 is CASSVEPRPQETQYF. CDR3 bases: TGTGCCAGCAGCGTAGAGCCTAGACCCCAAGAGACCCAGTACTTC. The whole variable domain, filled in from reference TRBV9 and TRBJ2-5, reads DSGVTQTPKHLITATGQRVTLRCSPRSGDLSVYWYQQSLDQGLQFLIQYYNGEERAKGNILERFSAQQFPDLHSELNLSSLELGDSALYFCASSVEPRPQETQYFGPGTRLLVL.

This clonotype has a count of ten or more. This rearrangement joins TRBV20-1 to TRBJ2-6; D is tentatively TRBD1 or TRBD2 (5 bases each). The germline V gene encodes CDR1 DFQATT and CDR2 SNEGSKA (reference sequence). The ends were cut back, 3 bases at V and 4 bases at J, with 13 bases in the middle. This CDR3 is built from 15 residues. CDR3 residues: CSASGAPSGANVLTF. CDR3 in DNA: TGCAGTGCTAGCGGGGCCCCCTCCGGGGCCAACGTCCTGACTTTC.

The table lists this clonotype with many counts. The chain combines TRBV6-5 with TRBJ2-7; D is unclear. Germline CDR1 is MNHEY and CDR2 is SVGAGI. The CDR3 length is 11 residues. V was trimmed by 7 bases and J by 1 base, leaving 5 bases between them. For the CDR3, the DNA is TGTGCCAGCACAGATTCCTACGAGCAGTACTTC. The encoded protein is CASTDSYEQYF.

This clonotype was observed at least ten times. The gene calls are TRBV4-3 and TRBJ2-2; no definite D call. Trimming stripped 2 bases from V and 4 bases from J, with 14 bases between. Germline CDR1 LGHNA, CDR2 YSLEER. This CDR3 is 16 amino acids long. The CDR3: CASSQRASSGTGELFF. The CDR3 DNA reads TGCGCCAGCAGCCAACGGGCGTCATCGGGCACCGGGGAGCTGTTTTTT.

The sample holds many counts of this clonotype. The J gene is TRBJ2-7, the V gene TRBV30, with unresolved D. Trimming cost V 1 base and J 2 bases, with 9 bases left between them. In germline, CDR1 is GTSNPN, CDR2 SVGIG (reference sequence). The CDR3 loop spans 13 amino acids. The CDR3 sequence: CAWSADTAYEQYF. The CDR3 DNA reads TGTGCCTGGAGTGCCGACACTGCCTACGAGCAGTACTTC.

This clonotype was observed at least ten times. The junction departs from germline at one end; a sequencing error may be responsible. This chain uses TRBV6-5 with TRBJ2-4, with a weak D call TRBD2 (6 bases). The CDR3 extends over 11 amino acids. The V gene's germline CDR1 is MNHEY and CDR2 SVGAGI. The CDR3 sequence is CASSYGGRSFF. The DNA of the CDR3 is TGTGCCAGCAGTTACGGGGGGAGGAGTTTCTTC.

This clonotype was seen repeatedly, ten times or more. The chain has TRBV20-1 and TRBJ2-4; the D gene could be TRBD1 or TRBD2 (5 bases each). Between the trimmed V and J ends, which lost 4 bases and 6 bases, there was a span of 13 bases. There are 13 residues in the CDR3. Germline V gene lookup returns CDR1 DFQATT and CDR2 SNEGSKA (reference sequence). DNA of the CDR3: TGCAGTGCTATGGGACCTCAGGGAAACATTCAGTACTTC. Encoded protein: CSAMGPQGNIQYF.

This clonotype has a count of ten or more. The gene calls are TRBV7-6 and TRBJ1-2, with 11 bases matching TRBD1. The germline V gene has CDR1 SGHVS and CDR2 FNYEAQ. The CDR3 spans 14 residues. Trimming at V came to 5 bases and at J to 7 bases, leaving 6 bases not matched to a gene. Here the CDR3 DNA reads TGTGCCAGCAGCAAAGGACAGGGGGCTGTTGGCTACACCTTC. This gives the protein CASSKGQGAVGYTF.

Written as DNA, the CDR3 is TGTGCCAGCACGACTCCGGGGGGCCGCACAGATACGCAGTATTTT. Translating it yields CASTTPGGRTDTQYF. This chain connects TRBV18 to TRBJ2-3; perhaps TRBD2 as D (7 bases). There are 15 residues in the CDR3. Looked up from germline, CDR1 is KGHSH and CDR2 is LQKENI. Trimming removed 8 bases from V and 1 base from J, with 16 bases in between.

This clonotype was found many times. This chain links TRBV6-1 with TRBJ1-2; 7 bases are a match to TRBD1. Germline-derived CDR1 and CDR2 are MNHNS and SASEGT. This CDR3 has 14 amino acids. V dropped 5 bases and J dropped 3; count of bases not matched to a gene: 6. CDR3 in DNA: TGTGCCAGCAGTAGAGGACAGGCAGACTATGGCTACACCTTC. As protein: CASSRGQADYGYTF.

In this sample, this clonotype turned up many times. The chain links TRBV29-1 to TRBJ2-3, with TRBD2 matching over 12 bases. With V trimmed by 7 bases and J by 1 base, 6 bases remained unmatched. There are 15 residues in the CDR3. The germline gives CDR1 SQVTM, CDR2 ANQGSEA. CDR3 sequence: CSAHGTSGRTDTQYF. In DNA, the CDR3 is TGCAGCGCCCATGGGACTAGCGGGCGCACAGATACGCAGTATTTT.

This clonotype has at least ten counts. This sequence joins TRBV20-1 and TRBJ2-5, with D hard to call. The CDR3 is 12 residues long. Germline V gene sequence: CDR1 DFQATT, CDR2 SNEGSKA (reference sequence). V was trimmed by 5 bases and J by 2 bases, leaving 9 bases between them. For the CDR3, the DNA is TGCAGTGCTGGGCCTACTCAAGAGACCCAGTACTTC. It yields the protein CSAGPTQETQYF.

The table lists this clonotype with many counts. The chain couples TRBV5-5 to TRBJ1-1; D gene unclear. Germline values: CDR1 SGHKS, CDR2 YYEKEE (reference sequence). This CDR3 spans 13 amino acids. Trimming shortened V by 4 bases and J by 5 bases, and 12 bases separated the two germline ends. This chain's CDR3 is CASSPPRRTEAFF. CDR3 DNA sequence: TGTGCCAGCAGCCCACCCAGGCGTACTGAAGCTTTCTTT.

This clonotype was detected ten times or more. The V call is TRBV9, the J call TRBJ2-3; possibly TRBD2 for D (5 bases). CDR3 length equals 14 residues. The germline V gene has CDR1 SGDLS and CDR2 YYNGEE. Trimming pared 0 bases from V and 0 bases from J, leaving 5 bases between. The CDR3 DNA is TGTGCCAGCAGCGTAGCGGGGAGCACAGATACGCAGTATTTT. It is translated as CASSVAGSTDTQYF. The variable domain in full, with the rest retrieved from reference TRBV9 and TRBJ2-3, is DSGVTQTPKHLITATGQRVTLRCSPRSGDLSVYWYQQSLDQGLQFLIQYYNGEERAKGNILERFSAQQFPDLHSELNLSSLELGDSALYFCASSVAGSTDTQYFGPGTRLTVL.

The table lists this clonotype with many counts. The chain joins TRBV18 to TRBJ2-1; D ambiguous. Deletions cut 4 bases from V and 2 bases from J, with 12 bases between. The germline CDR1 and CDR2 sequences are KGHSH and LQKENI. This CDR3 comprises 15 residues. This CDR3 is CASSQLDFPYNEQFF. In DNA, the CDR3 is TGTGCCAGCTCACAGCTGGATTTTCCCTACAATGAGCAGTTCTTC. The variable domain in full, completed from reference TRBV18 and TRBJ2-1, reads NAGVMQNPRHLVRRRGQEARLRCSPMKGHSHVYWYRQLPEEGLKFMVYLQKENIIDESGMPKERFSAEFPKEGPSILRIQQVVRGDSAAYFCASSQLDFPYNEQFFGPGTRLTVL.

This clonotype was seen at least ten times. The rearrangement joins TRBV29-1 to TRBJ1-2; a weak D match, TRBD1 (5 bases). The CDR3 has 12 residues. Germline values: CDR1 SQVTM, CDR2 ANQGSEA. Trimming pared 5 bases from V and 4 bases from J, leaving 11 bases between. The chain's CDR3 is CSVKDGTYGYTF. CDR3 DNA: TGCAGCGTTAAGGATGGGACCTATGGCTACACCTTC. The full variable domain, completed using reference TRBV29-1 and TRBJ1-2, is SAVISQKPSRDICQRGTSLTIQCQVDSQVTMMFWYRQQPGQSLTLIATANQGSEATYESGFVIDKFPISRPNLTFSTLTVSNMSPEDSSIYLCSVKDGTYGYTFGSGTRLTVV.

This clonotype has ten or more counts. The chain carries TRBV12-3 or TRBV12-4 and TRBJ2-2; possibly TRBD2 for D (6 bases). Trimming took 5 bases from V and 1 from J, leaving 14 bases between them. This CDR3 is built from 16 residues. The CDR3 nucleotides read TGTGCCAGCAGTCCACTTGGCGGGGAGAACACCGGGGAGCTGTTTTTT. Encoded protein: CASSPLGGENTGELFF.

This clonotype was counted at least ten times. The CDR3 coding sequence is TGTGCCAGCAGTTTCAGTCGTGGGGCAGTTAGGGGCACTGAAGCTTTCTTT. It translates to CASSFSRGAVRGTEAFF. The chain is built from TRBV28 and TRBJ1-1; D might be TRBD1 (5 bases). V lost 3 bases, J lost 4 bases, and 21 bases lay in between. This CDR3 region has 17 residues. The germline V gene encodes CDR1 MDHEN and CDR2 SYDVKM.